This T cell receptor (beta chain) emerged from a study of blood T cell repertoires in COVID-19. Study-level background: Spain, Italy and the United States supplied samples that represented acute and convalescent COVID-19. In each case, the material was cDNA or gDNA derived from T cells, B-cell-depleted T cells, or PBMCs.

Source study methods: Cell counts per sample came from amplifying reference gene primers. Profiling relied on immunoSEQ multiplex PCR, and the TCRdb table lists in-frame clones only, not all of them. V and J calls and clone size are copied from that table; D and trimming were computed from the DNA. The sample shows some 68,000 clones, 70% to 90% of them seen only once. The CDR3 is made up of 18 amino acids. CDR1 is SGDLS, CDR2 YYNGEE, per germline. Trimming at V came to 0 bases and at J to 0 bases, leaving 4 bases not matched to a gene. This clonotype originated in a woman aged 45-65 years with COVID-19, enrolled during active disease. The chain joins TRBV9 to TRBJ2-5, with 14 bases aligning to TRBD2. What was sequenced was peripheral blood. The DNA of the CDR3 is TGTGCCAGCAGCGTAGCCGGGACTAGCGGGAGACACCAAGAGACCCAGTACTTC. Translating it yields CASSVAGTSGRHQETQYF.